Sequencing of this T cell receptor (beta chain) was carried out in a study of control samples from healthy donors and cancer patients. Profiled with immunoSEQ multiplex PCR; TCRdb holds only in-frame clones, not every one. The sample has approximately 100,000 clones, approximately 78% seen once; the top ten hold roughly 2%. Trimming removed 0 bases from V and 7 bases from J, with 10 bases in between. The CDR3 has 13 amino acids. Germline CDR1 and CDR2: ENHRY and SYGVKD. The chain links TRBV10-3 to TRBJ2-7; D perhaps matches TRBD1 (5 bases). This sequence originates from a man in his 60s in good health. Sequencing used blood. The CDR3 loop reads CAISESTGREQYF. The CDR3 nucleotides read TGTGCCATCAGTGAGTCTACAGGACGAGAGCAGTACTTC.